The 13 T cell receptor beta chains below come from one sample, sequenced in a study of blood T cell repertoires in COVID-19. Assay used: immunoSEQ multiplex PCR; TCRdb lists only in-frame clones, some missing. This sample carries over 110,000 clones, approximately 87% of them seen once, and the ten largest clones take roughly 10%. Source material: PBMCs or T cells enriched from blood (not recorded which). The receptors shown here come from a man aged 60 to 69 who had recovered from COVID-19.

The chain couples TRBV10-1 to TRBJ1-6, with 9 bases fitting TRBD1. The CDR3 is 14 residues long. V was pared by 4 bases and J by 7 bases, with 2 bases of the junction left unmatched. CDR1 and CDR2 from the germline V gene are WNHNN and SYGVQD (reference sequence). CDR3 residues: CASSGDRANSPLHF. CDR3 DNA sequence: TGCGCCAGCAGTGGGGACAGGGCCAATTCACCCCTCCACTTT.

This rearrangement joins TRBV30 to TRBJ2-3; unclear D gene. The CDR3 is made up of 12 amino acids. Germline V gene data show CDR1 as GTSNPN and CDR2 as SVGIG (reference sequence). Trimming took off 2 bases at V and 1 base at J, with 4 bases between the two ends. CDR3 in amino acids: CAWSTGTDTQYF. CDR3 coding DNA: TGTGCCTGGAGTACGGGCACAGATACGCAGTATTTT.

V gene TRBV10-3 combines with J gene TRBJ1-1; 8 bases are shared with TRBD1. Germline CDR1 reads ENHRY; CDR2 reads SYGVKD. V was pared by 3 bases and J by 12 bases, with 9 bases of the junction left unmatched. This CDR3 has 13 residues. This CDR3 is CAISEWGQDVTFF. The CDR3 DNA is TGTGCCATCAGTGAATGGGGACAGGACGTAACTTTCTTT.

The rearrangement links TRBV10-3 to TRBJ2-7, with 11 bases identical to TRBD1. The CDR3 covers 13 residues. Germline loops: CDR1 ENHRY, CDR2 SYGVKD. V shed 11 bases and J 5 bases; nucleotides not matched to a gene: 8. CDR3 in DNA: TGTGCCTCCGCGCCGGGACAGGGGGACGAGCAGTACTTC. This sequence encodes CASAPGQGDEQYF.

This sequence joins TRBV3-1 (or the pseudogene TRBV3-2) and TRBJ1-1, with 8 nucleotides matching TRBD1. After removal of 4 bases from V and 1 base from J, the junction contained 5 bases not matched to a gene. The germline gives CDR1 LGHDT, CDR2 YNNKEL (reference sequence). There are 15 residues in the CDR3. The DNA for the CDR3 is TGTGCCAGCAGCCTGACAGGGGCGGAGAACACTGAAGCTTTCTTT. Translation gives CASSLTGAENTEAFF.

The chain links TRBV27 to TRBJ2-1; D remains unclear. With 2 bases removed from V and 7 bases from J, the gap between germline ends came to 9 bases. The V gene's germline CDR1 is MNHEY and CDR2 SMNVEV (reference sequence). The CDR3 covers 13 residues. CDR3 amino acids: CASSLSQLNEQFF. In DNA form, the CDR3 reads TGTGCCAGCAGTTTAAGCCAACTGAATGAGCAGTTCTTC.

The CDR3 region is CASSRGQGTYEQYF. CDR3 in DNA: TGTGCCAGCAGCCGGGGACAGGGGACCTACGAGCAGTACTTC. This chain connects TRBV5-4 to TRBJ2-7; 10 nucleotides match TRBD1. The V gene end was trimmed by 4 bases and the J gene end by 2 bases; junction bases not matched to a gene: 3. The CDR3 extends over 14 amino acids. Germline-derived CDR1 and CDR2 are SGHNT and YYREEE (reference sequence). Filled out from reference TRBV5-4 and TRBJ2-7, the complete variable domain reads ETGVTQSPTHLIKTRGQQVTLRCSSQSGHNTVSWYQQALGQGPQFIFQYYREEENGRGNFPPRFSGLQFPNYSSELNVNALELDDSALYLCASSRGQGTYEQYFGPGTRLTVT.

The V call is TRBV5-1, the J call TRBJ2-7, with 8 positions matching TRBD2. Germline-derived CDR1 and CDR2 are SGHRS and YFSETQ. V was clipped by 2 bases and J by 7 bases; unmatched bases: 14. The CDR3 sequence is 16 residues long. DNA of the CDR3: TGCGCCAGCAGCTTTAGGGGATGGCGGGAGGTGGAGGAGCAGTACTTC. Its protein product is CASSFRGWREVEEQYF.

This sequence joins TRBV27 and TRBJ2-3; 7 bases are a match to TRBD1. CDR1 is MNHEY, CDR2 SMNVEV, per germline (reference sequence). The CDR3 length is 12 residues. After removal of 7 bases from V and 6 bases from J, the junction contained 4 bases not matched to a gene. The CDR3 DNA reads TGTGCCAGCAAAGGGACAGCCGATACGCAGTATTTT. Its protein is CASKGTADTQYF.

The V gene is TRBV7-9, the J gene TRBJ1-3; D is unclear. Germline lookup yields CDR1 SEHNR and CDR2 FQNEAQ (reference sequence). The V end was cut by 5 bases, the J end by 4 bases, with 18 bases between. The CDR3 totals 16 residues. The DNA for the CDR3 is TGTGCCAGCAGCCCTCCGCCCGGTTCTTCGGGAAACACCATATATTTT. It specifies CASSPPPGSSGNTIYF.

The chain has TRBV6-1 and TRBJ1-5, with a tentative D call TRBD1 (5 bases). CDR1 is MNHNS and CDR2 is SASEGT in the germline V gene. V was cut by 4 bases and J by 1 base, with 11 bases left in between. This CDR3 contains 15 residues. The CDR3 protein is CASSVPRVSNQPQHF. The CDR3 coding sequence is TGTGCCAGCAGTGTTCCCAGGGTGAGCAATCAGCCCCAGCATTTT.

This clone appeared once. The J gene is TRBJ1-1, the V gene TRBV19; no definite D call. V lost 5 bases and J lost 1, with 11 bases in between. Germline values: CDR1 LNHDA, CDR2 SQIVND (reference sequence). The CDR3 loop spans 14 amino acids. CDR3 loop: CASSLAGRNTEAFF. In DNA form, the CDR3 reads TGTGCCAGTAGTTTGGCGGGGAGGAACACTGAAGCTTTCTTT.

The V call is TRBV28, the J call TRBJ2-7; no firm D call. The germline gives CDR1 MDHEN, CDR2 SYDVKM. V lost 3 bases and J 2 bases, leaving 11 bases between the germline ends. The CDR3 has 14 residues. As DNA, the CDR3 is TGTGCCAGCAGTTTTCCCCCACGGGCCTACGAGCAGTACTTC. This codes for CASSFPPRAYEQYF.